This entry lists 14 T cell receptor beta chains sequenced from one sample in a study of human T cells and chemical hapten exposure. The time point was: patch test 2, 6 weeks after DPC sensitization. Described treatment: therapeutic diphenylcyclopropenone sensitization with weekly scalp DPC. TCRdb re-called the RACE reads with MiXCR, one entry per CDR3 protein. The sample holds about 85,000 distinct CDR3 sequences, around 10% seen once. The input for sequencing was whole blood, taken in connection with sensitization to the hapten diphenylcyclopropenone (DPC). The receptors come from a man aged 18 to 29 with alopecia areata. Some clones in this sample may be carry-over from other donors' samples.

V is TRBV18 and J is TRBJ1-1; D remains ambiguous. The CDR3 covers 13 residues. With 6 bases removed from V and 8 bases from J, the gap between germline ends came to 16 bases. CDR1 KGHSH and CDR2 LQKENI come from the germline V gene. The CDR3, as DNA: TGTGCCAGCTCCCCGAGCGAAAATCTGGAAGCTTTCTTT. Protein: CASSPSENLEAFF.

This clonotype was seen many times. The chain employs TRBV7-9 and TRBJ2-7, with a weak D call TRBD1 (6 bases). The CDR3 consists of 12 residues. Per the germline V gene, CDR1 is SEHNR and CDR2 is FQNEAQ (reference sequence). The V gene lost 5 bases and the J gene lost 4 bases, with 9 bases spanning the gap. The CDR3 region has the DNA TGTGCCAGCAGCGAACAGGGTTACGAGCAGTACTTC. It codes for CASSEQGYEQYF.

V and J are TRBV3-1 and TRBJ1-2; D ambiguous. V was trimmed by 0 bases and J by 5 bases, leaving 13 bases between them. Looked up from germline, CDR1 is LGHDT and CDR2 is YNNKEL (reference sequence). This CDR3 is 15 amino acids long. CDR3 region: CASSQESTGRYGYTF. The DNA for the CDR3 is TGTGCCAGCAGCCAAGAGTCCACCGGCAGGTATGGCTACACCTTC.

The table lists this clonotype with a few counts. The rearrangement joins TRBV12-3 or TRBV12-4 to TRBJ1-1; weak D call: TRBD1 (5 bases). V dropped 9 bases and J dropped 4 bases, with 18 bases sitting between them. The CDR3 sequence is 14 residues long. CDR3 sequence reads: CASQLRGAPTEAFF. The DNA for the CDR3 is TGTGCCAGTCAGCTTAGGGGAGCACCCACTGAAGCTTTCTTT.

The rearrangement links TRBV28 to TRBJ2-2; D perhaps matches TRBD1 (8 bases). The CDR3 runs 17 residues. V lost 5 bases to trimming and J lost 1 base, with 17 bases between them. Germline CDR1 and CDR2: MDHEN and SYDVKM. As DNA, the CDR3 is TGTGCCAGCAGTACACCCAACAGGGGGGGGAACACCGGGGAGCTGTTTTTT. It is translated as CASSTPNRGGNTGELFF.

This clonotype was recorded many times. V is TRBV6-2 or TRBV6-3 and J is TRBJ2-7; no definite D call. CDR3 length: 12 residues. V was cut by 2 bases and J by 5 bases, with 7 bases left in between. CDR1 is MNHEY and CDR2 is SVGEGT in the germline V gene. CDR3: CASSYQGNEQYF. The CDR3 DNA reads TGTGCCAGCAGTTACCAAGGGAACGAGCAGTACTTC.

This clonotype showed up many times. The chain has TRBV28 and TRBJ2-7; TRBD2 aligns across 9 bases. Germline CDR1 and CDR2: MDHEN and SYDVKM. The CDR3 has 14 residues. V dropped 5 bases and J dropped 3; count of bases not matched to a gene: 5. This chain's CDR3 is CASSAGTSSYEQYF. The CDR3 nucleotides are TGTGCCAGCAGTGCCGGGACTAGCAGCTACGAGCAGTACTTC.

The rearrangement uses TRBV9 and TRBJ1-4, with no clear D. CDR1 is SGDLS and CDR2 is YYNGEE in the germline V gene. This CDR3 spans 14 amino acids. The V end was cut by 6 bases, the J end by 2 bases, with 11 bases between. The CDR3 DNA reads TGTGCCAGCACCGCGGGGAGGACTAATGAAAAACTGTTTTTT. This gives the protein CASTAGRTNEKLFF.

The chain recombines TRBV9 with TRBJ1-4, with D uncertain. Germline V gene sequence: CDR1 SGDLS, CDR2 YYNGEE. This CDR3 contains 15 residues. V lost 0 bases to trimming and J lost 8 bases, with 14 bases between them. CDR3 amino acids: CASSVGGRENEKLFF. In nucleotides, the CDR3 is TGTGCCAGCAGCGTAGGAGGCCGAGAGAACGAAAAACTGTTTTTT.

On this clonotype: One end of the junction does not line up with germline, which may come from a read error. The J gene is TRBJ2-1, the V gene TRBV6-2 or TRBV6-3, with D tentatively TRBD1 (6 bases). The CDR3 length is 12 residues. Germline lookup yields CDR1 MNHEY and CDR2 SVGEGT. CDR3 DNA sequence: TGTGCCAGCAGCTCGACAGGTAAAGAGCAGATCTTC. Protein: CASSSTGKEQIF.

Ten or more counts support this clonotype. J is TRBJ2-1 and V is TRBV6-2 or TRBV6-3; possible D gene TRBD1, 6 bases. Looked up from germline, CDR1 is MNHEY and CDR2 is SVGEGT. V was cut by 8 bases and J by 2 bases, with 10 bases left in between. This CDR3 is 13 amino acids long. Here the CDR3 DNA reads TGTGCCAGCGTGAACAGGGCCTACAATGAGCAGTTCTTC. Translation gives CASVNRAYNEQFF.

The rearrangement links TRBV9 to TRBJ2-1; 11 bases agree with TRBD2. Germline-derived CDR1 and CDR2 are SGDLS and YYNGEE. Losses at the gene ends were 8 bases for V and 5 bases for J; bases not matched to a gene: 6. The CDR3 is 14 amino acids. This CDR3 is CASNLAGGNNEQFF. Written as DNA, the CDR3 is TGTGCCAGTAATCTAGCGGGGGGTAACAATGAGCAGTTCTTC.

The chain is built from TRBV29-1 and TRBJ2-7; D gene uncertain. V lost 1 base and J lost 7, with 8 bases in between. Germline-derived CDR1 and CDR2 are SQVTM and ANQGSEA. The CDR3 contains 11 residues. The CDR3 protein is CSVEAAGEQYF. The CDR3 bases are TGCAGCGTTGAAGCGGCTGGGGAGCAGTACTTC.

The CDR3 coding sequence is TGCGCCAGCAGCCAAGGGCAGACGGTCATGAACACTGAAGCTTTCTTT. Translated, it gives CASSQGQTVMNTEAFF. The chain links TRBV4-1 to TRBJ1-1; no definite D call. Per germline, CDR1 MGHRA and CDR2 YSYEKL. The CDR3 spans 16 residues. V lost 1 base and J lost 0, with 12 bases in between.